This is a list of T cell receptor beta chains from one sample in a study of T cell responses to AZD1222 COVID-19 vaccine. The table came from immunoSEQ multiplex PCR; TCRdb's copy has only in-frame clones and leaves some out. The sample records 160,000 or so clones, just over 90% being singletons. The material sequenced was peripheral blood, taken on day 0 of AZD1222 vaccination. Receptors were obtained from an adult in good health. The CDR3 runs from the conserved cysteine through the conserved F or W. The order of the fields is V gene, D gene, clone size, CDR3 length, J gene, CDR3 DNA, CDR3 protein. The D gene is left open where the match is weak. Rows give clone size only sometimes, using once, few, many, or a class for an expanded clone.

v_gene: TRBV18; d_gene: TRBD1; abundance: NA; len: 15; j_gene: TRBJ1-1; CDR3nt: TGTGCCAGCTCCCCCGGGACAGGGGTTCTCACTGAAGCTTTCTTT; CDR3aa: CASSPGTGVLTEAFF
v_gene: TRBV11-2; d_gene: NA; abundance: NA; len: 13; j_gene: TRBJ1-1; CDR3nt: TGTGCCAGCAGCTTAGAGAGGGGGGCGAAAGCTTTCTTT; CDR3aa: CASSLERGAKAFF
v_gene: TRBV7-8; d_gene: NA; abundance: NA; len: 16; j_gene: TRBJ1-1; CDR3nt: TGTGCCAGCAGCTTAGTGCAGGGGTCGGCGCTCACTGAAGCTTTCTTT; CDR3aa: CASSLVQGSALTEAFF
v_gene: TRBV5-4; d_gene: TRBD2; abundance: NA; len: 17; j_gene: TRBJ2-3; CDR3nt: TGTGCCAGCAGCTTCCCGACTAGCGGGAGTCCGACAGATACGCAGTATTTT; CDR3aa: CASSFPTSGSPTDTQYF
v_gene: TRBV28; d_gene: NA; abundance: NA; len: 13; j_gene: TRBJ1-2; CDR3nt: TGTGCCAGCACCCACCTCGGGGCTTTTGGCTACACCTTC; CDR3aa: CASTHLGAFGYTF
v_gene: TRBV19; d_gene: NA; abundance: NA; len: 16; j_gene: TRBJ1-5; CDR3nt: TGTGCCAGTACCCTCCTAAGGGGAGGGAGCAATCAGCCCCAGCATTTT; CDR3aa: CASTLLRGGSNQPQHF
v_gene: TRBV6-1; d_gene: NA; abundance: once; len: 12; j_gene: TRBJ2-7; CDR3nt: TGTGCCAGCAGTGCACGAAGGGTCGAGCAGTACTTC; CDR3aa: CASSARRVEQYF
v_gene: TRBV19; d_gene: TRBD1; abundance: NA; len: 18; j_gene: TRBJ1-5; CDR3nt: TGTGCCAGTAGTATAGATCTATGGGACAGGGTCAGCAATCAGCCCCAGCATTTT; CDR3aa: CASSIDLWDRVSNQPQHF
v_gene: TRBV5-1; d_gene: TRBD1; abundance: NA; len: 16; j_gene: TRBJ2-7; CDR3nt: TGCGCCAGCAGCTCAACGCGGACAGGGGGCCCCTACGAGCAGTACTTC; CDR3aa: CASSSTRTGGPYEQYF
v_gene: TRBV6-5; d_gene: NA; abundance: NA; len: 13; j_gene: TRBJ2-7; CDR3nt: TGTGCCAGCAGTTCCCAGGGGTACCACGAGCAGTACTTC; CDR3aa: CASSSQGYHEQYF
v_gene: TRBV5-4; d_gene: TRBD1; abundance: NA; len: 14; j_gene: TRBJ1-2; CDR3nt: TGTGCCAGCAGAGTACAGGGGGCGAAGGGTGGCTACACCTTC; CDR3aa: CASRVQGAKGGYTF
v_gene: TRBV7-9; d_gene: NA; abundance: once; len: 12; j_gene: TRBJ1-3; CDR3nt: TGTGCCAGCGGCCCCTCTGGAAACACCATATATTTT; CDR3aa: CASGPSGNTIYF
v_gene: TRBV11-2; d_gene: NA; abundance: NA; len: 13; j_gene: TRBJ1-1; CDR3nt: TGTGCCAGCAGCCCAGTGGTGGGACATGAAGCTTTCTTT; CDR3aa: CASSPVVGHEAFF